This T cell receptor beta chain was sequenced in a study of T cells in Graves' hyperthyroidism and ophthalmopathy. Germline V gives CDR1 MNHEY, CDR2 SMNVEV (reference sequence). V was trimmed by 2 bases and J by 6 bases, leaving 14 bases between them. The CDR3 sequence is 14 residues long. From RNA transcripts, TCR beta CDR3 regions were amplified. The study used the HTBI primer set for a first-round RT-PCR of the TCR CDR3. Each CDR3 protein is one row after TCRdb ran MiXCR on the multiplex PCR reads. The data contain approximately 330,000 distinct CDR3 sequences, around 20% of them singletons. The chain links TRBV27 to TRBJ2-7; D perhaps matches TRBD2 (5 bases). The TCR comes from a woman between 50 and 59 years old with Graves' hyperthyroidism. The material sequenced was blood. The CDR3 DNA reads as TGTGCCAGCAGTTTACGAGGGTCGGAAGGCGAGCAGTACTTC. Amino acid sequence: CASSLRGSEGEQYF.